These 10 T cell receptor beta chains were all obtained from the same sample, sequenced in a study of early T cells in non-severe SARS-CoV-2 infection. TCRdb itself ran the 5' RACE reads through MiXCR, one entry per CDR3 protein. The table includes some 50,000 distinct CDR3 sequences, around 10% detected once. The material sequenced was whole blood. These receptors were collected from an adult who was a healthcare worker with PCR-confirmed SARS-CoV-2 infection or an uninfected control (not recorded which).

This clonotype has just one count. The chain employs TRBV6-1 and TRBJ1-2; D is uncertain. CDR3 length: 12 amino acids. The V end was cut by 5 bases, the J end by 2 bases, with 6 bases between. The germline gives CDR1 MNHNS, CDR2 SASEGT. CDR3: CASSTANYGYTF. The CDR3, as DNA: TGTGCCAGCAGTACAGCAAACTATGGCTACACCTTC.

This clonotype has a handful of counts. The chain employs TRBV7-9 and TRBJ2-1, with D perhaps assigned TRBD1 or TRBD2 (6 bases each). V lost 2 bases and J lost 4, with 12 bases in between. The CDR3 loop spans 15 amino acids. CDR1 and CDR2 (germline): SEHNR, FQNEAQ (reference sequence). The chain's CDR3 is CASSLLGGGYNEQFF. As DNA, the CDR3 is TGTGCCAGCAGCTTATTGGGGGGCGGATACAATGAGCAGTTCTTC.

This clonotype was observed at least ten times. This chain's CDR3 is CASSLTAGGEQYF. The CDR3 DNA reads as TGCGCCAGCAGCTTAACAGCGGGGGGCGAGCAGTACTTC. This rearrangement joins TRBV5-1 to TRBJ2-7, with TRBD2 identical over 9 bases. With V trimmed by 2 bases and J by 6 bases, 3 bases remained unmatched. The CDR3 covers 13 residues. Germline V CDR1 and CDR2: SGHRS, YFSETQ.

This clonotype was counted at least ten times. The chain carries TRBV11-2 and TRBJ1-2, with D unclear. Trimming cost V 0 bases and J 4 bases, with 15 bases left between them. Looked up from germline, CDR1 is SGHAT and CDR2 is FQNNGV. The CDR3 covers 16 residues. CDR3 bases: TGTGCCAGCAGCTTAGATTCAGGAGGGTTCGGCTATGGCTACACCTTC. It specifies CASSLDSGGFGYGYTF. The full variable domain, with the rest looked up from reference TRBV11-2 and TRBJ1-2, is EAGVAQSPRYKIIEKRQSVAFWCNPISGHATLYWYQQILGQGPKLLIQFQNNGVVDDSQLPKDRFSAERLKGVDSTLKIQPAKLEDSAVYLCASSLDSGGFGYGYTFGSGTRLTVV.

Ten or more counts support this clonotype. The chain is built from TRBV7-2 and TRBJ2-5, with D perhaps TRBD1 or TRBD2 (7 bases each). Trimming cost V 4 bases and J 5 bases, with 14 bases left between them. CDR1 is SGHTA and CDR2 is FQGNSA in the germline V gene. The length of the CDR3 is 14 residues. CDR3 DNA sequence: TGTGCCAGCAGCTCCAGGGGGGGGTTCGAGACCCAGTACTTC. It encodes CASSSRGGFETQYF.

This clonotype has a count of ten or more. This chain joins TRBV18 and TRBJ1-2; 7 bases align to TRBD1. This CDR3 comprises 13 residues. V dropped 4 bases and J dropped 5; count of bases not matched to a gene: 4. Germline V gives CDR1 KGHSH, CDR2 LQKENI. CDR3 nucleotides: TGTGCCAGCTCACGGGACAGAGAATATGGCTACACCTTC. Translating gives CASSRDREYGYTF.

In its sample, this clonotype was seen many times. At one boundary the junction diverges from the germline segment, which might be a read error. The chain employs TRBV18 and TRBJ1-1; D is ambiguous. CDR1 and CDR2 from the germline V gene are KGHSH and LQKENI. The CDR3 has 13 amino acids. The CDR3 DNA is TGTGCCAGCTCACCCCAGGCGAACACTGAAGTTTTCTTT. Translating it yields CASSPQANTEVFF.

This clonotype has a handful of counts. This chain links TRBV7-2 with TRBJ2-7; D might be TRBD1 or TRBD2, each matching 5 bases. CDR1 and CDR2 (germline): SGHTA, FQGNSA. V was pared by 0 bases and J by 3 bases, with 9 bases between. The CDR3 spans 14 residues. This CDR3 reads CASSLAGDSYEQYF. CDR3 coding DNA: TGTGCCAGCAGCTTAGCGGGAGACAGCTACGAGCAGTACTTC.

This clonotype was detected ten times or more. The chain is built from TRBV6-1 and TRBJ2-2; 10 bases fit TRBD1. Germline CDR1 and CDR2: MNHNS and SASEGT. The CDR3 sequence is 17 residues long. Trimming at V came to 8 bases and at J to 7 bases, leaving 16 bases not matched to a gene. The CDR3 spells CASYSPGQGYSVGELFF. DNA of the CDR3: TGTGCCAGCTATTCCCCGGGACAGGGGTATTCAGTCGGGGAGCTGTTTTTT.

The rearrangement uses TRBV7-2 and TRBJ2-1, with D maybe TRBD1 (5 bases). V was cut by 5 bases and J by 4 bases, with 24 bases left in between. The CDR3 totals 18 residues. CDR1 is SGHTA and CDR2 is FQGNSA in the germline V gene. The CDR3 DNA reads TGTGCCAGCAGCCTTCGAAGGGGCAGGACCCGAGAATACAATGAGCAGTTCTTC. This sequence encodes CASSLRRGRTREYNEQFF.